Detailed here is one T cell receptor beta chain. The antigen is unknown. The source of the sample is a study of shared clonotypes between healthy human individuals. Notes on the study in general: An expected dependence of interdonor clonotype sharing on sequencing depth was noted.

In replicate PCRs of sorted subsets, 150 to 200 ng DNA, approximately 30,000 T cell genomes, was used. The method was immunoSEQ multiplex PCR; TCRdb's version includes in-frame clones alone and lacks a portion of them. In the table there are approximately 980,000 clones, 60% to 85% of which are singletons. The sequencing sample was made of memory CD4+ T cells sorted from blood. Stated subset: CD45RA-negative fraction. This sequence was found in a man younger than 35 in good health.

The CDR3 region has the DNA TGTGCCAGCAGTGAGGGAGTAGCGCTCTATGGCTACACCTTC. This gives the protein CASSEGVALYGYTF. This chain uses TRBV2 with TRBJ1-2; D remains unclear. The CDR3 covers 14 residues. The germline gives CDR1 SNHLY, CDR2 FYNNEI. With 3 bases removed from V and 4 bases from J, the gap between germline ends came to 12 bases.